The rows below give T cell receptor beta chains drawn from one sample of a study of T cell responses to AZD1222 COVID-19 vaccine. Sequencing used immunoSEQ multiplex PCR; TCRdb keeps in-frame clones, though not all of them. The sample holds more than 90,000 clones, around 84% seen once. Here the sequenced sample was peripheral blood, taken 28 days after the second AZD1222 dose. The receptors were sampled from an adult who received the AZD1222 COVID-19 vaccine. The conserved cysteine and the conserved F or W are not part of the CDR3 here.

cdr3_aa	v_call	j_call
ASSLGDGRNSPLH	TRBV5-1	TRBJ1-6
ASSSRPGTPLASPLH	TRBV9	TRBJ1-6
ASRASGVNTGELF	TRBV5-1	TRBJ2-2
ASLVEKRSYEQY	TRBV2	TRBJ2-7
ASSLQLGNTIY	TRBV7-8	TRBJ1-3
ASSPGTGGNQPQH	TRBV18	TRBJ1-5
ASSLEPLMEGNTGELF	TRBV7-9	TRBJ2-2
ASSVSPGTRGEKLF	TRBV9	TRBJ1-4
ASSLGVYTEAF	TRBV11-3	TRBJ1-1
SVWTGETYEQY	TRBV29-1	TRBJ2-7
ASSVWTVAYEQY	TRBV10-2	TRBJ2-7
ASSSLNTGELF	TRBV7-3	TRBJ2-2
ASSLGYANTGELF	TRBV7-9	TRBJ2-2
ASSLWQPETQY	TRBV7-2	TRBJ2-5
ASSSAGAEDYGYT	TRBV6-2/TRBV6-3	TRBJ1-2
ASSHGRNTEAF	TRBV3-1/TRBV3-2	TRBJ1-1
ASSIEGGAGYGYT	TRBV19	TRBJ1-2
ASSSRLHEQY	TRBV19	TRBJ2-7
ASSPGRSGELF	TRBV7-3	TRBJ2-2
ASSFPAGHNEQF	TRBV28	TRBJ2-1
AISESPGMYQETQY	TRBV10-3	TRBJ2-5
ASSITLTGLSYEQY	TRBV19	TRBJ2-7
ASRNNQPQH	TRBV6-5	TRBJ1-5
ASRPNRARQETQY	TRBV27	TRBJ2-5
ASSDEGGNTEAF	TRBV10-1	TRBJ1-1
ASSPRASGANVLT	TRBV14	TRBJ2-6
ASSHDRGEQPQH	TRBV4-1	TRBJ1-5
ASSLPGQGYTEAF	TRBV28	TRBJ1-1
ASSLGTVGTEAF	TRBV27	TRBJ1-1
ASSLGAGETQY	TRBV5-1	TRBJ2-5
ASSQAGAGMNTEAF	TRBV4-3	TRBJ1-1
ASSLERGLDV	TRBV11-2	TRBJ1-3
ATSDTGQGLLETQY	TRBV24-1	TRBJ2-5
ASSTGANNEKLF	TRBV6-6	TRBJ1-4
SVENDRDRGPDTQY	TRBV29-1	TRBJ2-3
ASSQGGGAHYEQY	TRBV18	TRBJ2-7
ASPRVDYGYT	TRBV3-1/TRBV3-2	TRBJ1-2
ASSSLPSTEGYT	TRBV28	TRBJ1-2
ASSLVGDQNSPLH	TRBV5-1	TRBJ1-6
ASKQTLPYEQY	TRBV6-5	TRBJ2-7
ASSLVVTANTEAF	TRBV5-5	TRBJ1-1
ASSGRAGGNGAEQY	TRBV9	TRBJ2-7
ASSQTGTSGNTIY	TRBV9	TRBJ1-3
ASSLGGADQETQY	TRBV5-1	TRBJ2-5
ASSPPAGGFMDYT	TRBV18	TRBJ1-2